Given below is one T cell receptor (beta chain) in context. This clonotype has ten or more counts. This clone's antigen is unknown. No base-level quality is on record; no much larger clone is a single base apart. Bone marrow was sampled from every patient at the time of active disease. Ficoll-Hypaque density gradient centrifugation was used to isolate bone marrow mononuclear cells. Myeloma plasma cells were removed and CD138-negative cells were collected by negative selection after labeling with CD138 magnetic microbeads on a MACS separator. Flow cytometry on an Attune NxT with CD138 antibodies was used to check the purity of the isolated cells. TRIzol reagent was used to extract total RNA, which was then quantified with a NanoDrop spectrophotometer. Paired RNA-seq and IR-seq were performed on each patient's CD138-negative bone marrow sample. This specimen belongs to a study of read filtering for tumor transcriptome and immune sequencing (dated by TCRdb to between 2020 and 2021). Study-wide context: The cohort consisted of roughly 18 male and over twelve female patients, with a mean age of approximately 70 years and an age range of 47 to 80. Per sample, about 4.05 to 10.27 million TCR-region mapped reads were obtained with IR-seq, compared with only 85 to 1273 with RNA-seq. By revised international staging, about 8 patients were R-ISS I, fewer than 20 were R-ISS II and about seven were R-ISS III. Using the same bone marrow samples, the study compared TCR repertoires obtained by targeted immune repertoire sequencing with those obtained by bulk whole-transcriptome sequencing. After DNase treatment, whole-transcriptome libraries were prepared using the TruSeq RNA Access Library Prep Kit. As a main aim, a read-filtering strategy for immune repertoire data was addressed, with the specific question being whether clonotypes supported by a single read should be removed.

What the research found in general, with its limitations: Compared with RNA-seq, IR-seq captured clonotypes at much higher depth and more reliably, and a smaller IR-seq throughput was enough to identify most shared clonotypes. Single-read clonotypes made up about 81.9% of clonotypes but roughly 3.5% of total reads in IR-seq, and approximately 73% of clonotypes and 35% to 55% of reads in RNA-seq. The sorted CD138-negative fraction was not purified T cells but a mixed bone marrow immune population. Removing single-read clonotypes increased the correlation between IR-seq and RNA-seq shared clonotype proportions.

The CDR3 sequence holds 14 residues, the cysteine and phenylalanine included. The DNA shown is the 42-base CDR3, in frame from base 1. The CDR1 and CDR2 encoded by the germline V gene (reference sequence) are DFQATT and SNEGSKA. V drops 3 bases and J drops 4 bases, leaving 12 bases in between. Starting from roughly 410 ng RNA, TCR libraries were constructed with the Immunoverse kit using molecular barcoded adaptors that cover the alpha/delta and beta/gamma chains. TCR library preparation used the same RNA that was used for transcriptome sequencing. Sequencing of TCR libraries was carried out on an Illumina HiSeq 4000 with 2 x 150 cycles. In the original analysis: TCR reads were aligned to human V, D, J and C references and assembled into CDR3 clonotypes with MiXCR, including quality filtering and error correction. The tcR package in R was used for analysis of clonotype counts and gene usage diversity. For inspection of raw mapping reads, RNA-seq reads were mapped by STAR aligner version 2.5.3a onto GRCh37 of the human genome. To test how sequencing depth affected the clonotypes detected, IR-seq fastq files were randomly downsampled with Seqtk 1.3. The raw public data were reprocessed by TCRdb itself: fastp quality trimming at Q25, MiXCR clonotype calling, in-frame beta chains only. Entries are consolidated by CDR3 protein sequence, retaining the most common genes and DNA. The authors' filters were not applied to this entry. This sample lists 50,000 or so distinct CDR3 sequences; approximately 12% were detected once. Approximately 14% of the sample is in the top ten clones.

The receptor was isolated from a donor aged 40 or over with multiple myeloma. The V gene is TRBV20-1 and the J gene is TRBJ2-2; the D segment cannot be called with confidence. Input material: a population of CD138-negative cells sorted from bone marrow. Read against the paper, the sample's cell subset or site label means: bone marrow mononuclear cells depleted of CD138+ plasma/myeloma cells by negative magnetic selection. At the DNA level, the sequence is TGCAGTGCTAGGGCCCCCCTGGGCACCGGGGAGCTGTTTTTT. Translated, it reads CSARAPLGTGELFF.